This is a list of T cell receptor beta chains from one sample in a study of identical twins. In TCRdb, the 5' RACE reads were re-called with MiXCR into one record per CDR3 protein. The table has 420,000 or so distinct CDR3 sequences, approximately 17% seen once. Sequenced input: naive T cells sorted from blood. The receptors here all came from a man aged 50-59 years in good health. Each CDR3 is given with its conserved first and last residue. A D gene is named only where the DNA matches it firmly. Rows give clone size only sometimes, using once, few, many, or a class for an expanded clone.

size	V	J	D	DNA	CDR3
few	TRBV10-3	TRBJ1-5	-	TGTGCCATCAGTGCTGAGGCAGGGAGGCAGCCCCAGCATTTT	CAISAEAGRQPQHF
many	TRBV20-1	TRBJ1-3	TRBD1	TGCAGTGCTAGAGACCCCGACAGGGTATCTGGAAACACCATATATTTT	CSARDPDRVSGNTIYF
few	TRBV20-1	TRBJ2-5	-	TGCAGTGCTAGAGAGAGCCATCAAGAGACCCAGTACTTC	CSARESHQETQYF
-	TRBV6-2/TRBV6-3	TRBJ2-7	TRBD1	TGTGCCAGCTCCGACAGGGCTTCTTTCTACGAGCAGTACTTC	CASSDRASFYEQYF
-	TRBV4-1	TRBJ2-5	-	TGCGCCAGCAGCCAAGAAGGGTTTGAGGAGACCCAGTACTTC	CASSQEGFEETQYF
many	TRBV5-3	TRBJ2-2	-	TGTGCCAGAAGCTTGGTCAGAGAGAACACCGGGGAGCTGTTTTTT	CARSLVRENTGELFF
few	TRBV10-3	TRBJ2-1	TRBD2	TGTGCCATCAGTGAGGGACTAGCGGGGTACAATGAGCAGTTCTTC	CAISEGLAGYNEQFF
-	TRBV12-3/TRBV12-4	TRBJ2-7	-	TGTGCCAGCAGTTCCACAGACAACTACGAGCAGTACTTC	CASSSTDNYEQYF
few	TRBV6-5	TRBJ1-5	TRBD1	TGTGCCAGCAGTTCTCTTGGACAGGGCGATGATCAGCCCCAGCATTTT	CASSSLGQGDDQPQHF
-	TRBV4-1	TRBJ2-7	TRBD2	TGCGCCAGCAGCCAAGACCTAGCGGGGATCTACGAGCAGTACTTC	CASSQDLAGIYEQYF
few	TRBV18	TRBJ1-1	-	TGTGCCAGCTCACCACCGAAAGCGAACACTGAAGCTTTCTTT	CASSPPKANTEAFF
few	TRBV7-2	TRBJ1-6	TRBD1	TGTGCCAGCAGCTCGACAGGGGTCTCACCCCTCCACTTT	CASSSTGVSPLHF
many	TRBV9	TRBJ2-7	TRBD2	TGTGCCAGCAGCGGCGGGACTAGCGGAACCTACGAGCAGTACTTC	CASSGGTSGTYEQYF
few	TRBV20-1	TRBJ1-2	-	TGCAGTGCTAGAGATTCGATGCCTAACTATGGCTACACCTTC	CSARDSMPNYGYTF
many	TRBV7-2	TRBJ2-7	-	TGTGCCAGCAGGTCGAGGGACGGCCTTTTTGGCGAGCAGTACTTC	CASRSRDGLFGEQYF
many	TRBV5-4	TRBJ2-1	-	TGTGCCAGCAGCCAACTCGCTACCACCTACAATGAGCAGTTCTTC	CASSQLATTYNEQFF
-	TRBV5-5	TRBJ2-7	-	TGTGCCAGCAGCCCCAGAGGCCATTTAAACTACGAGCAGTACTTC	CASSPRGHLNYEQYF
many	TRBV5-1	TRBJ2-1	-	TGCGCCAGCAGCCGATTAGACCTACGCTCCTACAATGAGCAGTTCTTC	CASSRLDLRSYNEQFF
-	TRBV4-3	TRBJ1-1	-	TGCGCCAGCAGCCAGAACCCGACAGCGAACACTGAAGCTTTCTTT	CASSQNPTANTEAFF
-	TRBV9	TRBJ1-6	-	TGTGCCAGCAGCGTAGAGGGAACAGGCTCCTATAATTCACCCCTCCACTTT	CASSVEGTGSYNSPLHF
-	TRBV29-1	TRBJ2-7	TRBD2	TGCAGCGTTGAAGTTGGTAGCGGGTCTTCCTACGAGCAGTACTTC	CSVEVGSGSSYEQYF
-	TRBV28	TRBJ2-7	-	TGTGCCAGCAGTTTCCCCCCCGGCTACGAGCAGTACTTC	CASSFPPGYEQYF
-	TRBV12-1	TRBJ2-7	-	TGTGCCAGCAGCTTTTATTGGAAGGGCGGGACAGGGCGGCACGAGCAGTACTTC	CASSFYWKGGTGRHEQYF
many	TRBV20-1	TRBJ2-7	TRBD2	TGCAGTGCAGACATAGCGGGAGTCCACCATGAGCAGTACTTC	CSADIAGVHHEQYF
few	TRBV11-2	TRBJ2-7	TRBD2	TGTGCCAGCAGCTTACTCCCCTGGGAGGGTTACGAGCAGTACTTC	CASSLLPWEGYEQYF
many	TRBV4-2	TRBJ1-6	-	TGTGCCAGCAGCCAAGATCCAGTTCCCTCCTCACCCCTCCACTTT	CASSQDPVPSSPLHF
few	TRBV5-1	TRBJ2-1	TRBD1	TGCGCCAGCAGCCTTACCCCCGTGACAGGGGTGATTGGCAATGAGCAGTTCTTC	CASSLTPVTGVIGNEQFF
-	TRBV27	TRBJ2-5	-	TGTGCCAGCAGTTTGAGGTTGGGAAAGGAAGAGACCCAGTACTTC	CASSLRLGKEETQYF
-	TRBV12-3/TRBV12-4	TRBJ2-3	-	TGTGCCAGCGGGCACACAGATACGCAGTATTTT	CASGHTDTQYF
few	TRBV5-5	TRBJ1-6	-	TGTGCCAGCAGCTTGGGGGACATGGCATATAATTCACCCCTCCACTTT	CASSLGDMAYNSPLHF
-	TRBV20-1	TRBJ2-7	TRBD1	TGCAGTGCTAGACCCGGACAGGGCTACGAGCAGTACTTC	CSARPGQGYEQYF
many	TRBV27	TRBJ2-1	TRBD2	TGTGCCAGCAGTTTAGGGTCTAGCGGGAGGGCCCGTAATGAGCAGTTCTTC	CASSLGSSGRARNEQFF
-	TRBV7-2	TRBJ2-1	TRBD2	TGTGCCAGCAGCTTAAATCAGGGTGGGGGAGGGATCTTC	CASSLNQGGGGIF
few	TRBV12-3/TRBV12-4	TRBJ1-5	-	TGTGCCAGCAGCAGGGACGGATATAGCAATCAGCCCCAGCATTTT	CASSRDGYSNQPQHF
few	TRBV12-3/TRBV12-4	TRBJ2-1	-	TGTGCCAGCAGTTTAACCCTGGGAGGCAATGAGCAGTTCTTC	CASSLTLGGNEQFF
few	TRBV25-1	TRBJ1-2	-	TGTGCCAGCAGTAAATTGGGGGGGCTGGACTATGGCTACACCTTC	CASSKLGGLDYGYTF
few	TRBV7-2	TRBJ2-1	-	TGTGCCAGCAGCTCCCCGGGGCTAGCTTGGCAGTTCTTC	CASSSPGLAWQFF
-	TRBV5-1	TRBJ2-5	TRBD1	TGCGCCAGCAGCCCAGGGGGCGGTTTAGAGACCCAGTACTTC	CASSPGGGLETQYF
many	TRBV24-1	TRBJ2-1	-	TGTGCCACGGGGGACATCGGGGTAATTGAGCAGTTCTTC	CATGDIGVIEQFF
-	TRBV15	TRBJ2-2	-	TGTGCCACCAGCAGCGTAAACACCGGGGAGCTGTTTTTT	CATSSVNTGELFF
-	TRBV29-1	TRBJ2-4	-	TGCAGCGCCTGGTCTAAAAACATTCAGTACTTC	CSAWSKNIQYF
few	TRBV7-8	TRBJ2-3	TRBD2	TGTGCCAGCAGCCCTTGGCTAGCGGGAGGGCGGGGCACAGATACGCAGTATTTT	CASSPWLAGGRGTDTQYF
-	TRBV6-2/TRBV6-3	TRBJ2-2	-	TGTGCCAGCGGTGGCCTGGGGTTGGCCGGGGAGCTGTTTTTT	CASGGLGLAGELFF
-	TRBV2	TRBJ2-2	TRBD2	TGTGCCAGCAGACCGGGACTAGCGTACACCGGGGAGCTGTTTTTT	CASRPGLAYTGELFF
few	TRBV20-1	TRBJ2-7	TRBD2	TGCAGTGCTCGACTAGCGGAGGTCTCCTACGAGCAGTACTTC	CSARLAEVSYEQYF
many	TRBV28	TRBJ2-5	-	TGTGCCAGCAGACGGCAGGGGATGGTGGAGACCCAGTACTTC	CASRRQGMVETQYF
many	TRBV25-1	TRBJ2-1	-	TGTGCCAGCAGTGAATTCTTGTTTGGTGAGCAGTTCTTC	CASSEFLFGEQFF
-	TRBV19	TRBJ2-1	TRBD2	TGTGCCAGTAGTGCCCTCCTTAGCGGGAGTGGAGGCGAGCAGTTCTTC	CASSALLSGSGGEQFF
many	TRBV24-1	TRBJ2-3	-	TGTGCCACCAGTGAGGGTTGGGACCGCACAGATACGCAGTATTTT	CATSEGWDRTDTQYF
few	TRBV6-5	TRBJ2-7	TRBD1	TGTGCCAGCAGTTACGGTAGGAACAGGGGGCTAAGCGAGCAGTACTTC	CASSYGRNRGLSEQYF
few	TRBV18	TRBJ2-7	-	TGTGCCAGCTCACCAGCCGACAGAACTTACTCCTACGAGCAGTACTTC	CASSPADRTYSYEQYF
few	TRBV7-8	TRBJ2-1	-	TGTGCCAGCAGCTTAACCCCCGGCAATGAGCAGTTCTTC	CASSLTPGNEQFF
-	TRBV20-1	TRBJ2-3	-	TGCAGTGCCCAGGATCCTTCTTTATACACAGATACGCAGTATTTT	CSAQDPSLYTDTQYF
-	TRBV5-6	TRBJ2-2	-	TGTGCCAGCAGCTCTATTGTGGACATAAACACCGGGGAGCTGTTTTTT	CASSSIVDINTGELFF
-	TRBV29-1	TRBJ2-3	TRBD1	TGCAGCGTTGAAAAAACCGGGACAGGTTTAGATACGCAGTATTTT	CSVEKTGTGLDTQYF
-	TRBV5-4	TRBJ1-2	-	TGTGCCAGCAGCTGGCTCTCAGGGGATGGCTACACCTTC	CASSWLSGDGYTF
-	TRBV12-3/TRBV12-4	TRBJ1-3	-	TGTGCCAGCAGCTTAATTCACAAAGGTTTCGGAAACACCATATATTTT	CASSLIHKGFGNTIYF
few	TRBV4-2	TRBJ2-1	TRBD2	TGTGCCAGCAGGGGACTAGCGGGAGGGCTCGATGAGCAGTTCTTC	CASRGLAGGLDEQFF
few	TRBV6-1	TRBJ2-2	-	TGTGCCAGCAGCCTTCTGGGACGTAACACCGGGGAGCTGTTTTTT	CASSLLGRNTGELFF
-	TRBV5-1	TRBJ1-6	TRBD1	TGCGCCAGCAGCGATGGACAGGTGGATAATTCACCCCTCCACTTT	CASSDGQVDNSPLHF